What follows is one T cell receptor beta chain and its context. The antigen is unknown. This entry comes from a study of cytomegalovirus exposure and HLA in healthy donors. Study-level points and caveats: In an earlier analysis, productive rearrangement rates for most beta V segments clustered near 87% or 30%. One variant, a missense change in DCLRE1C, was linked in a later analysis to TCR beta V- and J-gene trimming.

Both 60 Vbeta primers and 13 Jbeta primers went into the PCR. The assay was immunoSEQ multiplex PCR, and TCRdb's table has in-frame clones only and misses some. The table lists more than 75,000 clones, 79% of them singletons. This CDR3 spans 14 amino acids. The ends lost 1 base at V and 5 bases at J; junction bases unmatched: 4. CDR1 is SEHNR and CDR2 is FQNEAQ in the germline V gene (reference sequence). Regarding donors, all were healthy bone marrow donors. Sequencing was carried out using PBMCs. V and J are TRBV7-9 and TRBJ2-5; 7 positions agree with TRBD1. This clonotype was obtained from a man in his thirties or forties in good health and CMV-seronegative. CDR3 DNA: TGTGCCAGCAGCTTAGAAACAGGGGTGGAGACCCAGTACTTC. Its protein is CASSLETGVETQYF.